Presented here are 29 T cell receptor beta chains from one specimen sequenced in a study of cytomegalovirus exposure and HLA in healthy donors. Primers included in the PCR were 60 Vbeta and 13 Jbeta primers. Using immunoSEQ multiplex PCR, the repertoire was profiled, and TCRdb retains in-frame clones only, with some absent. The sample records around 120,000 clones, around two thirds being singletons. Sequenced material: PBMCs. These receptors all come from a woman in her 40s in good health and CMV-seropositive.

The gene calls are TRBV19 and TRBJ1-1; 8 nucleotides agree with TRBD1. Trimming cost V 4 bases and J 11 bases; bases outside gene matches: 9. The CDR3 spans 13 residues. Germline assignment: CDR1 LNHDA and CDR2 SQIVND (reference sequence). The CDR3 DNA follows: TGTGCCAGTAGTAAAGACAGGGGACGAGAGGCTTTCTTT. This translates into CASSKDRGREAFF.

This rearrangement joins TRBV5-6 to TRBJ2-5; D possibly corresponds to TRBD1 (6 bases). With the DNA end fitting TRBJ2-7 better, the J assignment may be wrong. The CDR3 is 14 residues long. From germline, CDR1 is SGHDT and CDR2 YYEEEE. CDR3 sequence: CASSLVAGAHEQYF. In DNA, the CDR3 is TGTGCCAGCAGCTTGGTGGCAGGGGCCCACGAGCAGTACTTC.

The genes are TRBV9 and TRBJ2-3; 9 bases match TRBD2. The CDR3 is 16 amino acids. The germline CDR1 and CDR2 sequences are SGDLS and YYNGEE. With V trimmed by 3 bases and J by 4 bases, 9 bases remained unmatched. CDR3 sequence: CASSALGGGAADTQYF. The CDR3 DNA sequence: TGTGCCAGCAGCGCCCTAGGCGGGGGGGCCGCAGATACGCAGTATTTT. The full variable domain, in which reference TRBV9 and TRBJ2-3 provide the parts outside the CDR3, is DSGVTQTPKHLITATGQRVTLRCSPRSGDLSVYWYQQSLDQGLQFLIQYYNGEERAKGNILERFSAQQFPDLHSELNLSSLELGDSALYFCASSALGGGAADTQYFGPGTRLTVL.

V is TRBV7-3 and J is TRBJ1-6, with D hard to call. This CDR3 is built from 15 residues. The germline V gene has CDR1 SGHTA and CDR2 FQGTGA. V shed 0 bases and J shed 7 bases, with 10 bases lying between them. CDR3 nucleotides: TGTGCCAGCAGCTTAACGGCAGTCACCAATTCACCCCTCCACTTT. Translating it yields CASSLTAVTNSPLHF. Looking up the rest from reference TRBV7-3 and TRBJ1-6 gives the full variable domain: GAGVSQTPSNKVTEKGKYVELRCDPISGHTALYWYRQSLGQGPEFLIYFQGTGAADDSGLPNDRFFAVRPEGSVSTLKIQRTERGDSAVYLCASSLTAVTNSPLHFGNGTRLTVT.

This clone was seen a single time. V gene TRBV5-6 combines with J gene TRBJ2-5, with 7 bases lining up with TRBD2. In germline, CDR1 is SGHDT, CDR2 YYEEEE. This CDR3 has 14 amino acids. Losses at the gene ends were 4 bases for V and 5 bases for J; bases not matched to a gene: 8. The CDR3, as DNA: TGTGCCAGCAGCGTATTAAGGGGAGGGGAGACCCAGTACTTC. It yields the protein CASSVLRGGETQYF.

This chain joins TRBV4-3 and TRBJ1-4; tentatively, D is TRBD1 (5 bases). Trimming stripped 4 bases from V and 2 bases from J, with 11 bases between. The CDR3 loop spans 15 amino acids. Germline CDR1 is LGHNA and CDR2 is YSLEER. This chain's CDR3 is CASSPSGGTNEKLFF. Here the CDR3 DNA reads TGCGCCAGCAGCCCTTCTGGGGGGACTAATGAAAAACTGTTTTTT.

The CDR3 region is CAISPGYEQYF. For the CDR3, the DNA is TGTGCCATCAGTCCAGGCTACGAGCAGTACTTC. The chain is built from TRBV10-3 and TRBJ2-7, with D unresolved. The CDR3 covers 11 residues. V was shortened by 5 bases and J by 3 bases, with 5 bases between the two germline ends. CDR1 and CDR2 from the germline V gene are ENHRY and SYGVKD.

The chain has TRBV7-9 and TRBJ1-1, with D unresolved. V was trimmed by 2 bases and J by 8 bases, leaving 15 bases between them. CDR3 length equals 14 residues. Germline V CDR1 and CDR2: SEHNR, FQNEAQ (reference sequence). CDR3 DNA: TGTGCCAGCAGCTTATGGGCGATGGTGTCAGAAGCTTTCTTT. This gives the protein CASSLWAMVSEAFF.

The V and J genes are TRBV6-1 and TRBJ2-7, with TRBD1 matching over 11 bases. The germline V gene encodes CDR1 MNHNS and CDR2 SASEGT. The CDR3 contains 16 residues. J lost 2 bases, V lost 2 bases, and 5 bases had no gene match. CDR3 in DNA: TGTGCCAGCAGTGAATCGGGACAGGGGGTCCCCTACGAGCAGTACTTC. It translates to CASSESGQGVPYEQYF.

The V gene is TRBV5-4, the J gene TRBJ1-6; D might be TRBD1 (6 bases). V shed 3 bases and J shed 11 bases, with 21 bases lying between them. The germline gives CDR1 SGHNT, CDR2 YYREEE (reference sequence). This CDR3 is built from 16 residues. DNA for the CDR3: TGTGCCAGCAGCTCGCCGGGACAAGTTTTGGGGCCACCCCTCCACTTT. It yields the protein CASSSPGQVLGPPLHF. Filled out from reference TRBV5-4 and TRBJ1-6, the complete variable domain reads ETGVTQSPTHLIKTRGQQVTLRCSSQSGHNTVSWYQQALGQGPQFIFQYYREEENGRGNFPPRFSGLQFPNYSSELNVNALELDDSALYLCASSSPGQVLGPPLHFGNGTRLTVT.

This clone was picked up a small number of times. For the CDR3, the DNA is TGTGCCACCGAAGGGACAGGGGGATTCCTTTATTCACCCCTCCACTTT. Its protein is CATEGTGGFLYSPLHF. The gene calls are TRBV2 and TRBJ1-6; 11 bases are a match to TRBD1. The length of the CDR3 is 16 residues. Germline loops: CDR1 SNHLY, CDR2 FYNNEI. V lost 10 bases, J lost 8 bases, and 13 bases stayed unmatched.

This chain joins TRBV9 and TRBJ2-5; 10 bases are a match to TRBD2. In germline, CDR1 is SGDLS, CDR2 YYNGEE. With 1 base clipped from V and 1 base from J, the junction kept 1 base outside the gene matches. This CDR3 is built from 15 residues. Written as DNA, the CDR3 is TGTGCCAGCAGCGTACCTAGCGGGGGCCAAGAGACCCAGTACTTC. Encoded protein: CASSVPSGGQETQYF.

The chain recombines TRBV5-1 with TRBJ2-3; D possibly corresponds to TRBD1 (6 bases). V lost 6 bases to trimming and J lost 7 bases, with 15 bases between them. The CDR3 length is 13 residues. Germline V gives CDR1 SGHRS, CDR2 YFSETQ. CDR3 sequence: CASIPAQGYTQYF. CDR3 in DNA: TGCGCCAGCATTCCAGCACAGGGCTATACGCAGTATTTT.

V gene TRBV5-6 combines with J gene TRBJ2-3, with 12 bases identical to TRBD2. The V gene end was trimmed by 3 bases and the J gene end by 7 bases; junction bases not matched to a gene: 3. This CDR3 spans 14 amino acids. CDR1 and CDR2 from the germline V gene are SGHDT and YYEEEE. The CDR3 here is CASSSSGGAYTQYF. In nucleotides, the CDR3 is TGTGCCAGCAGCTCTAGCGGGGGGGCATATACGCAGTATTTT.

In its sample, this clone was seen once. The chain joins TRBV7-8 to TRBJ2-5, with D tentatively TRBD2 (5 bases). CDR1 is SGHVS and CDR2 is FQNEAQ in the germline V gene. This CDR3 is built from 18 residues. V lost 5 bases and J 0 bases, leaving 22 bases between the germline ends. CDR3 loop: CASSSSGSPDPYQETQYF. The CDR3, as DNA: TGTGCCAGCAGCAGCTCGGGGTCGCCCGACCCGTACCAAGAGACCCAGTACTTC. Full variable domain (remainder filled in from reference TRBV7-8 and TRBJ2-5): GAGVSQSPRYKVAKRGQDVALRCDPISGHVSLFWYQQALGQGPEFLTYFQNEAQLDKSGLPSDRFFAERPEGSVSTLKIQRTQQEDSAVYLCASSSSGSPDPYQETQYFGPGTRLLVL.

This clone was recorded a few times. The chain links TRBV6-5 to TRBJ1-6, with 8 bases aligning to TRBD1. J gave up 9 bases and V 2 bases, and 9 bases lay outside the gene matches. The germline V gene has CDR1 MNHEY and CDR2 SVGAGI. CDR3 length: 16 residues. As DNA, the CDR3 is TGTGCCAGCAGTTACGAGCCGGGACAGGACCTTTCACCCCTCCACTTT. It encodes CASSYEPGQDLSPLHF.

The chain links TRBV2 to TRBJ1-2; 9 nucleotides align to TRBD1. The CDR3 has 12 amino acids. The trim removed 10 bases at V and 6 bases at J, leaving 6 bases unmatched. From germline, CDR1 is SNHLY and CDR2 FYNNEI. The DNA for the CDR3 is TGTGCCACCCGGACAGGGGTGGATGGCTACACCTTC. It is translated as CATRTGVDGYTF.

The rearrangement uses TRBV7-2 and TRBJ1-6; tentative D call: TRBD1 (5 bases). The CDR3 totals 15 residues. Germline V CDR1 and CDR2: SGHTA, FQGNSA. Trimming left V 8 bases short and J 0 bases short, with 11 bases between. The CDR3 DNA is TGTGCCAGCGGCCTCGACAGCTCCTATAATTCACCCCTCCACTTT. Protein sequence: CASGLDSSYNSPLHF.

The chain employs TRBV29-1 and TRBJ1-1; D perhaps matches TRBD1 (5 bases). The germline gives CDR1 SQVTM, CDR2 ANQGSEA. CDR3 size: 17 residues. Between the trimmed V and J ends, which lost 3 bases and 0 bases, there was a span of 20 bases. The CDR3 bases are TGCAGCGTTGAGTGGCGGCAGGGTAAGTCCCTGAACACTGAAGCTTTCTTT. Residues: CSVEWRQGKSLNTEAFF.

The chain recombines TRBV9 with TRBJ1-2; D is perhaps TRBD1 (6 bases). V lost 3 bases, J lost 4 bases, and 16 bases lay in between. This CDR3 is built from 15 residues. Germline-derived CDR1 and CDR2 are SGDLS and YYNGEE. The DNA of the CDR3 is TGTGCCAGCAGCGCCCCTCAGGGGTCTGGCTATGGCTACACCTTC. Encoded protein: CASSAPQGSGYGYTF.

This clone was observed a few times. The CDR3 reads CASSDRTGGNEQFF. CDR3 bases: TGTGCCAGCAGCGACCGGACAGGGGGCAATGAGCAGTTCTTC. The chain joins TRBV13 to TRBJ2-1; 10 bases are shared with TRBD1. The germline CDR1 and CDR2 sequences are PRHDT and FYEKMQ (reference sequence). V shed 5 bases and J 6 bases; nucleotides not matched to a gene: 4. CDR3 size: 14 residues.

V and J are TRBV4-2 and TRBJ2-2; D unresolved. The CDR3 consists of 16 residues. Germline V gene lookup returns CDR1 LGHNA and CDR2 YNFKEQ. Trimming took off 4 bases at V and 0 bases at J, with 12 bases between the two ends. CDR3 residues: CASSLQPPPNTGELFF. DNA of the CDR3: TGTGCCAGCAGCCTACAGCCCCCTCCGAACACCGGGGAGCTGTTTTTT.

V gene TRBV6-1 combines with J gene TRBJ1-1, with D maybe TRBD1 (5 bases). The germline V gene has CDR1 MNHNS and CDR2 SASEGT. Trimming took 10 bases from V and 3 from J, leaving 18 bases between them. The CDR3 is 14 amino acids. The CDR3 region is CATLPGLGYTEAFF. CDR3 sequence (DNA): TGTGCCACTCTACCGGGACTCGGGTACACTGAAGCTTTCTTT.

Here the CDR3 reads CASSLEVRGRHEQYF. CDR3 DNA: TGTGCCAGCAGCTTAGAAGTCAGAGGGAGGCACGAGCAGTACTTC. The chain uses TRBV7-9 and TRBJ2-7; perhaps TRBD2 as D (6 bases). The CDR3 has 15 residues. The V end lost 1 base, the J end lost 5 bases, and 15 bases lay between the germline ends. Germline V gives CDR1 SEHNR, CDR2 FQNEAQ (reference sequence).

A few counts support this clone. The chain is built from TRBV9 and TRBJ1-1; 7 bases fit TRBD1. Germline-derived CDR1 and CDR2 are SGDLS and YYNGEE. V lost 4 bases and J lost 1; bases outside the gene matches: 4. CDR3 length equals 14 residues. CDR3 in amino acids: CASSPRQGNTEAFF. CDR3 sequence (DNA): TGTGCCAGCAGCCCGAGACAGGGGAACACTGAAGCTTTCTTT.

This chain uses TRBV18 with TRBJ2-1, with TRBD1 matching 10 bases. V dropped 5 bases and J dropped 8; count of bases not matched to a gene: 9. The CDR3 has 15 amino acids. Germline assignment: CDR1 KGHSH and CDR2 LQKENI. The CDR3 sequence: CASSSRTGGKDEQFF. The CDR3 bases are TGTGCCAGCTCATCAAGGACAGGGGGAAAGGATGAGCAGTTCTTC.

The chain is built from TRBV6-1 and TRBJ2-1, with 11 bases fitting TRBD2. The CDR3 covers 16 residues. V was clipped by 3 bases and J by 7 bases; unmatched bases: 8. The germline V gene has CDR1 MNHNS and CDR2 SASEGT. The CDR3 nucleotides are TGTGCCAGCAGTGATCCTACTAGCGGGGGTGCGAATGAGCAGTTCTTC. It yields the protein CASSDPTSGGANEQFF.

The J gene is TRBJ2-3, the V gene TRBV5-4; TRBD2 aligns across 10 bases. The germline CDR1 and CDR2 sequences are SGHNT and YYREEE (reference sequence). Losses at the gene ends were 2 bases for V and 6 bases for J; bases not matched to a gene: 15. The CDR3 runs 18 residues. CDR3 residues: CASSLSPLAGVGMDTQYF. CDR3 DNA sequence: TGTGCCAGCAGCTTAAGCCCCCTAGCGGGGGTTGGCATGGATACGCAGTATTTT.

This rearrangement joins TRBV7-2 to TRBJ1-2, with a tentative D call TRBD1 (5 bases). Germline V CDR1 and CDR2: SGHTA, FQGNSA. This CDR3 spans 15 amino acids. V was shortened by 2 bases and J by 3 bases, with 13 bases between the two germline ends. CDR3 sequence: CASSLNGGADYGYTF. CDR3 bases: TGTGCCAGCAGCTTAAATGGAGGGGCGGACTATGGCTACACCTTC.